This TCR beta chain originates from a study of tumor-infiltrating lymphocytes in oesophageal squamous cell carcinoma. As to this clonotype: The DNA is left out, because the CDR3 cannot be placed on it with certainty; the CDR3 is given as TCRdb lists it.

TCRdb re-called the PCR reads through MiXCR, storing one row per CDR3 protein. This sample has more than 9,500 distinct CDR3 sequences, with about 54% found just once. The CDR3 totals 18 residues, both ends included. CDR1 is SGHTA, CDR2 FQGTGA, per germline. The sequencing input was esophageal tumor tissue. The chain combines TRBV7-3 with TRBJ2-6; TRBD2 is the table's D call and was not checked against the DNA. This TCR derives from a male donor with esophageal squamous cell carcinoma. The CDR3 region is CASSFVWGEGNLRAVLRF.